The rows below give T cell receptor beta chains drawn from one sample of a study of radiation and T cells in renal cell carcinoma. Assay used: immunoSEQ multiplex PCR; TCRdb lists only in-frame clones, some missing. The sample has 60,000 to 95,000 clones, roughly 85% seen once. This specimen was blood, taken from a patient whose treatment included radiotherapy and nephrectomy. These receptors came from a woman aged 55-69 years with renal cell carcinoma. Each CDR3 is given with its conserved first and last residue. A D gene is named only where the DNA matches it firmly. Clone size is shown for a subset of rows, as once, few, many or a class of expanded clone.

CDR3nt,CDR3aa,len,v_gene,abundance,d_gene,j_gene
TGTGCCAGCAGCATAAGCAGGAAAGGGTCCTACGAGCAGTACTTC,CASSISRKGSYEQYF,15,TRBV13,.,.,TRBJ2-7
TGTGCCAGCAGCCTCTATGGAGGTGGCCTGAACACTGAAGCTTTCTTT,CASSLYGGGLNTEAFF,16,TRBV7-2,few,.,TRBJ1-1
TGTGCCAGCAGCTCCCTGAGTAGCGGGAAGGGCGCCGGGGAGCTGTTTTTT,CASSSLSSGKGAGELFF,17,TRBV11-2,.,TRBD2,TRBJ2-2
TGTGCCAGCAGCCCTAGGGGAGGGAGGAATTCACCCCTCCACTTT,CASSPRGGRNSPLHF,15,TRBV13,.,.,TRBJ1-6
TGCGCCAGCAAAGGTAGTGAACAGGGGAGTTCACCCCTCCACTTT,CASKGSEQGSSPLHF,15,TRBV5-1,.,TRBD1,TRBJ1-6
TGTGCCAGCAAGGGACAGGGCACCAATCAGCCCCAGCATTTT,CASKGQGTNQPQHF,14,TRBV6-5,.,TRBD1,TRBJ1-5
TGTGCCAGCTTCGGCGGGTGGGGGTTGGACAGAGCCTATGGCTACACCTTC,CASFGGWGLDRAYGYTF,17,TRBV28,.,.,TRBJ1-2
TGTGCTAGCAGCTTAGAACAGAACACTGAAGCTTTCTTT,CASSLEQNTEAFF,13,TRBV7-7,.,.,TRBJ1-1
TGTGCCAGTAGTCCCACGGGACGACAGGAATTTAGCAATCAGCCCCAGCATTTT,CASSPTGRQEFSNQPQHF,18,TRBV19,.,.,TRBJ1-5
TGTGCCAGTAGTGGGGCTTCCTCCTCCCATGACACTGAAGCTTTCTTT,CASSGASSSHDTEAFF,16,TRBV19,.,.,TRBJ1-1
TGTGCCAGCAGCTTGAGGGTTGGGACAGCTCAGCCCCAGCATTTT,CASSLRVGTAQPQHF,15,TRBV5-8,.,TRBD1,TRBJ1-5
TGTGCCACCAGTCTAGGGGCCCTCGCCACCATATATTTT,CATSLGALATIYF,13,TRBV6-6,.,.,TRBJ1-3
TGTGCCACCCAAGGCAGGGGCGGCAATGAAAAACTGTTTTTT,CATQGRGGNEKLFF,14,TRBV27,.,.,TRBJ1-4
TGTGCCAGCAGCTTACTGGACATTGACGATGAGCAGTTCTTC,CASSLLDIDDEQFF,14,TRBV7-9,.,.,TRBJ2-1
TGCGCCAGCAGCCAAGAGGTGCGGGGGGGCTATGGCTACACCTTC,CASSQEVRGGYGYTF,15,TRBV4-1,.,.,TRBJ1-2
TGTGCCAGCATTTTTCCGGGACTAGCGGGGCAAGAGACCCAGTACTTC,CASIFPGLAGQETQYF,16,TRBV6-4,.,TRBD2,TRBJ2-5
TGTGCCAGCAGTTCTCCGGCCGGGAGGGCCGGGGAGGAGCAGTTCTTC,CASSSPAGRAGEEQFF,16,TRBV28,.,TRBD2,TRBJ2-1
TGTGCCAGCAGTTTGGGGCTGGACACTGAAGCTTTCTTT,CASSLGLDTEAFF,13,TRBV28,once,.,TRBJ1-1
TGTGCCTGGAGTGGCGGGGGGTTTAACTATGGCTACACCTTC,CAWSGGGFNYGYTF,14,TRBV30,.,.,TRBJ1-2
TGTGCCAGCAGCCCAGGGAGGGGCCGGGAGCAGTACTTC,CASSPGRGREQYF,13,TRBV7-3,.,TRBD2,TRBJ2-7
TGTGCCAGCTCACTACAGGAGAACACTGAAGCTTTCTTT,CASSLQENTEAFF,13,TRBV18,.,.,TRBJ1-1
TGTGCCAGCAGCTTAGGGGCAGAGTCTGGAAACACCATATATTTT,CASSLGAESGNTIYF,15,TRBV7-2,.,.,TRBJ1-3
TGTGCCAGCACCCTCTGGGACTCCCGCGGATCTGGAAACACCATATATTTT,CASTLWDSRGSGNTIYF,17,TRBV5-5,.,.,TRBJ1-3
TGTGCCAGCAGCCAGGGCGTTGCAACTAATGAAAAACTGTTTTTT,CASSQGVATNEKLFF,15,TRBV4-2,.,.,TRBJ1-4
TGCGCCAGCAGTGCGGCAGGGGCTCGTGGAAACACCATATATTTT,CASSAAGARGNTIYF,15,TRBV10-2,.,.,TRBJ1-3
TGTGCCAGCTCTTGGGCAGGGAACACTGAAGCTTTCTTT,CASSWAGNTEAFF,13,TRBV6-1,few,.,TRBJ1-1
TGTGCCAGCAGCTTGGGTTGGTCGGGACAGGGTCTCAATGAGCAGTTCTTC,CASSLGWSGQGLNEQFF,17,TRBV5-4,.,TRBD1,TRBJ2-1
TGTGCCAGCAGGAAAGAGGCAGGACAAGAGACCCAGTACTTC,CASRKEAGQETQYF,14,TRBV2,.,.,TRBJ2-5
TGTGCCAGTTCCATGGTTGCCTTTGCCGCTAGTAGGTACGAGCAGTACTTC,CASSMVAFAASRYEQYF,17,TRBV19,.,.,TRBJ2-7
TGTGCTAGCAGCTCACAGGGCTCCTACAATGAGCAGTTCTTC,CASSSQGSYNEQFF,14,TRBV7-7,once,.,TRBJ2-1
TGCGCCAGCACGGCGTCTAGCACAGATACGCAGTATTTT,CASTASSTDTQYF,13,TRBV5-1,.,.,TRBJ2-3
TGTGCCAGCAGCCCTACAAACGGTAACACCATATATTTT,CASSPTNGNTIYF,13,TRBV28,.,.,TRBJ1-3
TGTGCCAGCAGTGAAGGAGGGGGCGCCGGGGAGCTGTTTTTT,CASSEGGGAGELFF,14,TRBV25-1,.,.,TRBJ2-2
TGCGCCAGCAGCCAAAACGGGGACGCAGTTTCCTACGAGCAGTACTTC,CASSQNGDAVSYEQYF,16,TRBV4-1,.,.,TRBJ2-7
TGCGCCAGCAGCTTGTATACGACAGGGGCCGTCGAGCAGTACTTC,CASSLYTTGAVEQYF,15,TRBV5-1,.,TRBD1,TRBJ2-7
TGTGCCACCAGCGAAGGGGGCATGAACACTGAAGCTTTCTTT,CATSEGGMNTEAFF,14,TRBV15,.,TRBD1,TRBJ1-1
TGTGCCAGTAGTATTGAGGTGACTACCGGGGAGCTGTTTTTT,CASSIEVTTGELFF,14,TRBV19,once,.,TRBJ2-2
TGTGCCAGCAGCGTACTCGGGCTAGGGGAGACCCAGTACTTC,CASSVLGLGETQYF,14,TRBV9,.,.,TRBJ2-5
TGCAGCGTTGACAGGGTGGGAGCTGAAGCTTTCTTT,CSVDRVGAEAFF,12,TRBV29-1,.,.,TRBJ1-1
TGTGCCAGCAGTTACCACAGGGATGGCTACACCTTC,CASSYHRDGYTF,12,TRBV6-5,.,.,TRBJ1-2
TGTGCCAGTAGTATAGCTCCCCTATACAGGTATAGCAATCAGCCCCAGCATTTT,CASSIAPLYRYSNQPQHF,18,TRBV19,.,.,TRBJ1-5
TGTGCCAGCAGCCATTCCAGGGAGTATGGCTACACCTTC,CASSHSREYGYTF,13,TRBV7-2,.,.,TRBJ1-2
TGTGCCAGCAGCTTGGAACCTCCCATCTCCTACGAGCAGTACTTC,CASSLEPPISYEQYF,15,TRBV5-6,.,.,TRBJ2-7
TGTGCCAGCAGCCAAGACCGGACAGTCAACTATGGCTACACCTTC,CASSQDRTVNYGYTF,15,TRBV4-2,.,.,TRBJ1-2
TGTGCCAGCAGTTACTCCTACGAGCAGTACTTC,CASSYSYEQYF,11,TRBV16,.,.,TRBJ2-7
TGTGCCAGCAGTCCGGGTCTGATTAATGAAAAACTGTTTTTT,CASSPGLINEKLFF,14,TRBV28,.,.,TRBJ1-4
TGTGCCAGCAGTCGCACCGGGACAGGGGCCACTGAAGCTTTCTTT,CASSRTGTGATEAFF,15,TRBV7-9,few,TRBD1,TRBJ1-1
TGTGCCAGCAGTATCGGGACAGGGGGGTACAATGAGCAGTTCTTC,CASSIGTGGYNEQFF,15,TRBV27,once,TRBD1,TRBJ2-1
TGCGCCAGCAGAAGAACCGGGACTGGTCCCTACGAGCAGTACTTC,CASRRTGTGPYEQYF,15,TRBV5-1,.,.,TRBJ2-7
TGTGCCAGCAGCGTCGGACAGGGGCTTAACTATGGCTACACCTTC,CASSVGQGLNYGYTF,15,TRBV9,.,TRBD1,TRBJ1-2
TGTGCCAGTAGTGGGTCGAAGACAGGGAACACTGAAGCTTTCTTT,CASSGSKTGNTEAFF,15,TRBV19,.,.,TRBJ1-1
TGTGCCAGCAGTTTACGGACTAGCGGGTTTCCCACAGATACGCAGTATTTT,CASSLRTSGFPTDTQYF,17,TRBV28,.,TRBD2,TRBJ2-3
TGTGCCAGCAGCTTGGGGACTAGCGGGGGGCAAGAGCAGTACTTC,CASSLGTSGGQEQYF,15,TRBV5-4,.,TRBD2,TRBJ2-7
TGTGCCAGCAGCCCGGACAGGGGTGGCTACAATGAGCAGTTCTTC,CASSPDRGGYNEQFF,15,TRBV14,.,TRBD1,TRBJ2-1